This passage covers 10 T cell receptor beta chains from one sample sequenced in a study of early T cells in non-severe SARS-CoV-2 infection. One entry per CDR3 protein, called by TCRdb with MiXCR from the 5' RACE reads. Among around 21,000 distinct CDR3 sequences listed, about 4% were seen once. The sample was whole blood. The receptor set was obtained from an adult who was a healthcare worker with PCR-confirmed SARS-CoV-2 infection or an uninfected control (not recorded which).

This clonotype was counted at least ten times. The CDR3 region has the DNA TGTGCCAGTAGTTCCTCCGGGACTAGCGGGACCCAGTACTTC. Translated: CASSSSGTSGTQYF. The genes are TRBV19 and TRBJ2-5; 11 nucleotides agree with TRBD2. Per germline, CDR1 LNHDA and CDR2 SQIVND (reference sequence). The trim removed 5 bases at V and 7 bases at J, leaving 6 bases unmatched. The CDR3 has 14 residues.

The chain uses TRBV3-1 and TRBJ1-2; TRBD1 aligns across 8 bases. The CDR3 loop spans 13 amino acids. CDR1 and CDR2 (germline): LGHDT, YNNKEL (reference sequence). V lost 8 bases and J lost 2; bases outside the gene matches: 4. CDR3 protein: CASGTGGNYGYTF. The CDR3 DNA is TGTGCCAGCGGGACAGGAGGGAACTATGGCTACACCTTC.

The genes are TRBV12-3 or TRBV12-4 and TRBJ2-3; D remains unclear. With 8 bases removed from V and 2 bases from J, the gap between germline ends came to 5 bases. The CDR3 extends over 11 amino acids. This chain's CDR3 is CASGFTDTQYF. CDR3 nucleotide sequence: TGTGCCAGCGGCTTCACAGATACGCAGTATTTT.

This clonotype is deemed medium-sized. This chain connects TRBV18 to TRBJ2-7, with D possibly matching TRBD1 (6 bases). This CDR3 region has 14 residues. Trimming took 5 bases from V and 0 from J, leaving 11 bases between them. In germline, CDR1 is KGHSH, CDR2 LQKENI. CDR3 region: CASSYSGDSYEQYF. Written as DNA, the CDR3 is TGTGCCAGCTCATACTCAGGGGACTCCTACGAGCAGTACTTC. The full variable domain, with the rest looked up from reference TRBV18 and TRBJ2-7, is NAGVMQNPRHLVRRRGQEARLRCSPMKGHSHVYWYRQLPEEGLKFMVYLQKENIIDESGMPKERFSAEFPKEGPSILRIQQVVRGDSAAYFCASSYSGDSYEQYFGPGTRLTVT.

At least ten counts were recorded for this clonotype. This chain connects TRBV6-1 to TRBJ1-2; D gene uncertain. CDR3 length equals 15 residues. The germline CDR1 and CDR2 sequences are MNHNS and SASEGT. V gave up 1 base and J gave up 4 bases, with 13 bases separating them. The CDR3 here is CASSEEGLAVYGYTF. In DNA form, the CDR3 reads TGTGCCAGCAGTGAAGAGGGCCTTGCGGTCTATGGCTACACCTTC.

This clonotype showed up many times. V is TRBV20-1 and J is TRBJ2-1; D may correspond to TRBD1 or TRBD2 (5 bases each). This CDR3 region has 15 residues. Germline CDR1 DFQATT, CDR2 SNEGSKA (reference sequence). V lost 3 bases, J lost 0 bases, and 12 bases lay in between. CDR3 in amino acids: CSASRGANSYNEQFF. CDR3 in DNA: TGCAGTGCTAGCCGAGGGGCTAACTCCTACAATGAGCAGTTCTTC.

This clonotype was observed many times. The chain employs TRBV9 and TRBJ1-1; the D is unclear. Germline assignment: CDR1 SGDLS and CDR2 YYNGEE. CDR3 length: 13 amino acids. Trimming took off 0 bases at V and 8 bases at J, with 11 bases between the two ends. The CDR3 DNA reads TGTGCCAGCAGCGTAGTGGGGTCATCCGAAGCTTTCTTT. This codes for CASSVVGSSEAFF. Full variable domain (remainder filled in from reference TRBV9 and TRBJ1-1): DSGVTQTPKHLITATGQRVTLRCSPRSGDLSVYWYQQSLDQGLQFLIQYYNGEERAKGNILERFSAQQFPDLHSELNLSSLELGDSALYFCASSVVGSSEAFFGQGTRLTVV.

This clonotype was seen at least ten times. This chain joins TRBV7-2 and TRBJ2-7, with D perhaps TRBD1 (5 bases). Deletions cut 4 bases from V and 2 bases from J, with 9 bases between. The CDR3 spans 13 residues. Germline CDR1 reads SGHTA; CDR2 reads FQGNSA. CDR3 sequence: CASSSTGAYEQYF. For the CDR3, the DNA is TGTGCCAGCAGCTCAACAGGCGCCTACGAGCAGTACTTC.

This clonotype qualifies as medium-sized. J is TRBJ2-1 and V is TRBV7-6; 12 bases map to TRBD2. After removal of 5 bases from V and 4 bases from J, the junction contained 3 bases not matched to a gene. Germline CDR1 is SGHVS and CDR2 is FNYEAQ. CDR3 length: 15 residues. The CDR3 DNA reads TGTGCCAGCAGCCCAGGACTAGCGGGGTACAATGAGCAGTTCTTC. Encoded protein: CASSPGLAGYNEQFF. The full variable domain, with the rest looked up from reference TRBV7-6 and TRBJ2-1, is GAGVSQSPRYKVTKRGQDVALRCDPISGHVSLYWYRQALGQGPEFLTYFNYEAQQDKSGLPNDRFSAERPEGSISTLTIQRTEQRDSAMYRCASSPGLAGYNEQFFGPGTRLTVL.

This clonotype was recorded many times. This chain connects TRBV6-2 or TRBV6-3 to TRBJ1-2; D unresolved. There are 12 residues in the CDR3. Per germline, CDR1 MNHEY and CDR2 SVGEGT. Trimming removed 6 bases at V and 4 bases at J, with 9 bases between. This CDR3 reads CASRTDRYGYTF. The CDR3 region has the DNA TGTGCCAGCAGGACGGACCGCTATGGCTACACCTTC.